These 25 T cell receptor beta chains were sequenced from one sample in a study of shared clonotypes between healthy human individuals (dated by TCRdb to between 2020 and 2021). Library preparation employed the immunoSEQ multiplex PCR assay. TCRdb stores this immuneACCESS table with in-frame sequences only. Part of the clones is absent; in the studies checked, under half of the shortfall reflects unresolved V genes, and no reason is known for the rest. Within this sample are about 2 million clones, with about 95% of them counted one time only. The ten largest clonotypes hold more than 0.95% of the sample. For the CD8 naive samples, CD45RO-negative cells were positively selected for CCR7, yielding a CD45RA+CCR7+ population from which TemRA cells were excluded. Source material: naive CD8+ T cells sorted from blood. The cell subset or site label of this sample denotes: CD45RA+CCR7+. The receptors come from a man aged 18 to 30 in good health.

This clone was seen only once. CDR3 amino acids: CASSLVDSYEQYF. CDR3 bases: TGTGCCAGCAGCTTAGTAGACTCCTACGAGCAGTACTTC. The chain has TRBV7-8 and TRBJ2-7; D remains unclear. The germline CDR1 and CDR2 sequences are SGHVS and FQNEAQ. Trimming took 1 base from V and 0 from J, leaving 4 bases between them. The CDR3 extends over 13 amino acids.

V gene TRBV4-1 combines with J gene TRBJ1-6; D is unresolved. With 3 bases removed from V and 7 bases from J, the gap between germline ends came to 7 bases. This CDR3 has 13 amino acids. Germline V CDR1 and CDR2: MGHRA, YSYEKL. The CDR3 is CASSQGSNSPLHF. In nucleotides, the CDR3 is TGCGCCAGCAGCCAGGGAAGCAATTCACCCCTCCACTTT.

The chain uses TRBV9 and TRBJ1-4; D may be TRBD1 (6 bases). The germline V gene has CDR1 SGDLS and CDR2 YYNGEE. Trimming took off 3 bases at V and 4 bases at J, with 10 bases between the two ends. The CDR3 is 14 amino acids. In nucleotides, the CDR3 is TGTGCCAGCAGCGAGGGGGACCTTAATGAAAAACTGTTTTTT. Its translation: CASSEGDLNEKLFF.

V and J are TRBV5-1 and TRBJ1-6; no firm D call. CDR1 SGHRS and CDR2 YFSETQ come from the germline V gene. This CDR3 comprises 13 residues. Trimming shortened V by 0 bases and J by 12 bases, and 10 bases separated the two germline ends. The CDR3 sequence: CASSLVSGGPLHF. The CDR3 DNA is TGCGCCAGCAGCTTGGTTTCGGGTGGACCCCTCCACTTT. Combining the CDR3 with reference TRBV5-1 and TRBJ1-6 gives the whole variable domain KAGVTQTPRYLIKTRGQQVTLSCSPISGHRSVSWYQQTPGQGLQFLFEYFSETQRNKGNFPGRFSGRQFSNSRSEMNVSTLELGDSALYLCASSLVSGGPLHFGNGTRLTVT.

V is TRBV9 and J is TRBJ2-3, with D unresolved. V was clipped by 3 bases and J by 4 bases, with 12 bases between them. Germline CDR1 reads SGDLS; CDR2 reads YYNGEE. This CDR3 is 14 amino acids long. The CDR3 nucleotides are TGTGCCAGCAGCGAGATGGGGATAGCAGATACGCAGTATTTT. Its translation: CASSEMGIADTQYF.

The V and J genes are TRBV30 and TRBJ2-7, with D possibly being TRBD2 (5 bases). Trimming removed 4 bases from V and 2 bases from J, with 9 bases in between. Looked up from germline, CDR1 is GTSNPN and CDR2 is SVGIG (reference sequence). CDR3 length: 12 amino acids. CDR3 sequence: CAWNVGTYEQYF. The CDR3 DNA reads as TGTGCCTGGAACGTCGGGACCTACGAGCAGTACTTC.

In the case of this clone: The same CDR3 is also encoded by other DNA sequences in this sample. This sequence joins TRBV4-1 and TRBJ1-1; no clear D. The CDR3 runs to 15 residues. V shed 1 base and J shed 0 bases, with 9 bases lying between them. Germline CDR1 and CDR2: MGHRA and YSYEKL. CDR3: CASSQGPLMNTEAFF. CDR3 bases: TGCGCCAGCAGCCAAGGACCCCTCATGAACACTGAAGCTTTCTTT.

In the case of this clone: Different DNA sequences within this sample yield the same CDR3. The chain has TRBV4-2 and TRBJ2-7, with D possibly TRBD2 on 5 matching bases. Germline CDR1 is LGHNA and CDR2 is YNFKEQ. The V end lost 0 bases, the J end lost 4 bases, and 7 bases lay between the germline ends. The CDR3 has 13 residues. The CDR3 sequence: CASSQERGYEQYF. DNA for the CDR3: TGTGCCAGCAGCCAAGAACGAGGGTACGAGCAGTACTTC.

This sequence joins TRBV4-1 and TRBJ1-3; D is undetermined. The CDR3 has 15 amino acids. From germline, CDR1 is MGHRA and CDR2 YSYEKL. Trimming cost V 0 bases and J 1 base, with 7 bases left between them. DNA for the CDR3: TGCGCCAGCAGCCAAGAAACGGGTTCTGGAAACACCATATATTTT. This gives the protein CASSQETGSGNTIYF.

The chain couples TRBV27 to TRBJ1-1, with D tentatively TRBD1 (6 bases). This CDR3 is 17 amino acids long. The germline gives CDR1 MNHEY, CDR2 SMNVEV (reference sequence). V was trimmed by 0 bases and J by 1 base, leaving 15 bases between them. CDR3 sequence: CASSLSAGDRGNTEAFF. The CDR3 DNA is TGTGCCAGCAGTTTATCTGCAGGGGACCGGGGGAACACTGAAGCTTTCTTT.

The chain recombines TRBV4-3 with TRBJ2-7, with TRBD2 matching 7 bases. Germline-derived CDR1 and CDR2 are LGHNA and YSLEER. The CDR3 loop spans 15 amino acids. J lost 4 bases, V lost 0 bases, and 6 bases had no gene match. DNA for the CDR3: TGCGCCAGCAGCCAAGAACCTAGCGGACGTTACGAGCAGTACTTC. Its protein product is CASSQEPSGRYEQYF.

This rearrangement joins TRBV10-2 to TRBJ2-7; 9 nucleotides line up with TRBD1. CDR1 WSHSY and CDR2 SAAADI come from the germline V gene. The CDR3 runs 15 residues. Losses at the gene ends were 5 bases for V and 0 bases for J; bases not matched to a gene: 5. Written as DNA, the CDR3 is TGCGCCAGCAGTTTCCCGGGACAGGGCTCCTACGAGCAGTACTTC. Translation gives CASSFPGQGSYEQYF.

The gene calls are TRBV4-1 and TRBJ2-1, with D perhaps matching TRBD1 (6 bases). The CDR3 is 15 residues long. Germline CDR1 MGHRA, CDR2 YSYEKL. V was trimmed by 2 bases and J by 7 bases, leaving 15 bases between them. The CDR3 DNA reads as TGCGCCAGCAGCCAACCCCTGGGGGCCCGGAATGAGCAGTTCTTC. It encodes CASSQPLGARNEQFF.

The chain carries TRBV5-5 and TRBJ1-2, with unresolved D. The CDR3 contains 14 residues. Germline V gene lookup returns CDR1 SGHKS and CDR2 YYEKEE (reference sequence). Trimming took 0 bases from V and 8 from J, leaving 14 bases between them. In nucleotides, the CDR3 is TGTGCCAGCAGCTTGGGCCCGGCAGGAGAAGGCTACACCTTC. Translation: CASSLGPAGEGYTF.

The chain has TRBV11-2 and TRBJ1-2; 8 bases align to TRBD1. Losses at the gene ends were 1 base for V and 4 bases for J; bases not matched to a gene: 2. This CDR3 spans 14 amino acids. Germline CDR1 is SGHAT and CDR2 is FQNNGV. As DNA, the CDR3 is TGTGCCAGCAGCTTAGTGGGGACAGGCTATGGCTACACCTTC. It yields the protein CASSLVGTGYGYTF.

The V call is TRBV5-6, the J call TRBJ1-6; D gene ambiguous. V dropped 0 bases and J dropped 3 bases, with 7 bases sitting between them. There are 15 residues in the CDR3. CDR1 SGHDT and CDR2 YYEEEE come from the germline V gene. CDR3 residues: CASSLEGNYNSPLHF. CDR3 in DNA: TGTGCCAGCAGCTTGGAAGGGAACTATAATTCACCCCTCCACTTT.

The V call is TRBV5-4, the J call TRBJ2-7, with no clear D. The germline V gene encodes CDR1 SGHNT and CDR2 YYREEE (reference sequence). The V and J ends lost 1 base and 6 bases respectively, with 11 bases between them. This CDR3 has 13 residues. The CDR3 region is CASSLPQQLEQYF. Written as DNA, the CDR3 is TGTGCCAGCAGCTTGCCACAGCAACTCGAGCAGTACTTC. The entire variable domain, with the rest obtained from reference TRBV5-4 and TRBJ2-7, is as follows: ETGVTQSPTHLIKTRGQQVTLRCSSQSGHNTVSWYQQALGQGPQFIFQYYREEENGRGNFPPRFSGLQFPNYSSELNVNALELDDSALYLCASSLPQQLEQYFGPGTRLTVT.

This clone showed up just once. CDR3 residues: CASILTGSSYEQYF. DNA for the CDR3: TGTGCCAGCATACTTACAGGGAGCTCCTACGAGCAGTACTTC. The chain uses TRBV2 and TRBJ2-7; D is possibly TRBD1 (6 bases). Trimming took 7 bases from V and 0 from J, leaving 13 bases between them. Germline V lookup: CDR1 SNHLY, CDR2 FYNNEI. The CDR3 covers 14 residues.

The chain combines TRBV28 with TRBJ2-2; the D gene is possibly TRBD2 (6 bases). The CDR3 is 17 residues long. V was clipped by 4 bases and J by 4 bases, with 19 bases between them. The germline V gene encodes CDR1 MDHEN and CDR2 SYDVKM. The CDR3 region has the DNA TGTGCCAGCAGTTCTCCCCGGGAGCTAGATATCACCGGGGAGCTGTTTTTT. Encoded protein: CASSSPRELDITGELFF. Supplemented by reference TRBV28 and TRBJ2-2, the full variable domain reads DVKVTQSSRYLVKRTGEKVFLECVQDMDHENMFWYRQDPGLGLRLIYFSYDVKMKEKGDIPEGYSVSREKKERFSLILESASTNQTSMYLCASSSPRELDITGELFFGEGSRLTVL.

The chain employs TRBV27 and TRBJ1-6; 7 nucleotides align to TRBD1. V was pared by 5 bases and J by 8 bases, with 9 bases of the junction left unmatched. The germline V gene encodes CDR1 MNHEY and CDR2 SMNVEV (reference sequence). There are 15 residues in the CDR3. The CDR3 region is CASSPGSRGDSPLHF. The CDR3 bases are TGTGCCAGCAGTCCTGGGTCCAGGGGGGATTCACCCCTCCACTTT.

The V and J genes are TRBV29-1 and TRBJ1-1, with 11 bases that match TRBD1. Trimming cost V 0 bases and J 8 bases; bases outside gene matches: 5. This CDR3 is built from 14 residues. Germline V gene sequence: CDR1 SQVTM, CDR2 ANQGSEA. The chain's CDR3 is CSVEDPWTGGEAFF. CDR3 DNA: TGCAGCGTTGAAGACCCCTGGACAGGGGGCGAAGCTTTCTTT.

This clone appeared once. The V and J genes are TRBV30 and TRBJ2-2; D not certain. Looked up from germline, CDR1 is GTSNPN and CDR2 is SVGIG (reference sequence). This CDR3 comprises 14 residues. The V gene lost 1 base and the J gene lost 4 bases, with 10 bases spanning the gap. Here the CDR3 reads CAWSEAVVTGELFF. The CDR3 nucleotides read TGTGCCTGGAGTGAGGCTGTCGTCACCGGGGAGCTGTTTTTT.

This clone was observed a handful of times. The genes are TRBV29-1 and TRBJ1-2, with D maybe TRBD1 (6 bases). Germline values: CDR1 SQVTM, CDR2 ANQGSEA. Trimming shortened V by 4 bases and J by 8 bases, and 17 bases separated the two germline ends. This CDR3 is 13 amino acids long. This chain's CDR3 is CSVGTDSSYGYTF. The CDR3 bases are TGCAGCGTTGGGACAGACTCTAGCTACGGCTACACCTTC. Variable domain in full (rest from reference TRBV29-1 and TRBJ1-2): SAVISQKPSRDICQRGTSLTIQCQVDSQVTMMFWYRQQPGQSLTLIATANQGSEATYESGFVIDKFPISRPNLTFSTLTVSNMSPEDSSIYLCSVGTDSSYGYTFGSGTRLTVV.

The chain has TRBV5-3 and TRBJ1-5, with a tentative D call TRBD1 (5 bases). TRBV5-3 is annotated as an ORF whose role is uncertain. CDR3 size: 15 residues. The V gene lost 1 base and the J gene lost 2 bases, with 10 bases spanning the gap. The CDR3 reads CARSLLRGGNQPQHF. DNA for the CDR3: TGTGCCAGAAGCTTGTTGAGGGGAGGCAATCAGCCCCAGCATTTT.

V gene TRBV6-1 combines with J gene TRBJ2-1; possible D gene TRBD1, 5 bases. The length of the CDR3 is 15 residues. V dropped 1 base and J dropped 4 bases, with 11 bases sitting between them. Per germline, CDR1 MNHNS and CDR2 SASEGT. The CDR3 region is CASSEDRGFYNEQFF. The CDR3 DNA is TGTGCCAGCAGTGAAGATAGGGGTTTTTACAATGAGCAGTTCTTC.